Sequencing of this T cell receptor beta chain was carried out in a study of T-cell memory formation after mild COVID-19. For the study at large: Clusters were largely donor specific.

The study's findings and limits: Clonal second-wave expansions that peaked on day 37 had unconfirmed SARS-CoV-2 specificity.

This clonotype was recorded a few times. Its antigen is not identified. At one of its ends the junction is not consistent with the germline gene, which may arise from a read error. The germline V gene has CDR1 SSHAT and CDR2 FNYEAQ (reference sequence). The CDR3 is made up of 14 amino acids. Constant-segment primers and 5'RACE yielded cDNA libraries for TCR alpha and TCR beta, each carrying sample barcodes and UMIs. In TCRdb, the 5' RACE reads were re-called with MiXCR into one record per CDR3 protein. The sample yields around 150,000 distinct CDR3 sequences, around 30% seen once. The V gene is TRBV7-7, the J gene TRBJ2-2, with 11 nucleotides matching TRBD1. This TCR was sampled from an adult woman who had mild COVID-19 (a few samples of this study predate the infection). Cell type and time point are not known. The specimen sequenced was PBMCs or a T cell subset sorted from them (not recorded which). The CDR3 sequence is CASRPGQGAGELFF. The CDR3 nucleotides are TGTGCTAGCAGACCGGGACAGGGGGCCGGGGAGCTGTTTTTT.